The 30 T cell receptor beta chains below all came from one sample that was sequenced in a study of cytomegalovirus exposure and HLA in healthy donors. The PCR contained 60 Vbeta and 13 Jbeta primers. Method: immunoSEQ multiplex PCR; TCRdb's copy keeps in-frame clones and lacks some. The sample records 95,000 to 150,000 clones, about 80% being singletons. The sequencing sample was made of PBMCs. The source of these receptors is a man aged 18 to 30 in good health and CMV-seronegative.

This chain joins TRBV2 and TRBJ1-1, with D unresolved. The CDR3 has 11 residues. Trimming stripped 6 bases from V and 7 bases from J, with 9 bases between. In germline, CDR1 is SNHLY, CDR2 FYNNEI. The CDR3 nucleotides read TGTGCCAGCAGCTTAATTCTTGAAGCTTTCTTT. It codes for CASSLILEAFF.

V and J are TRBV25-1 and TRBJ2-1; D possibly corresponds to TRBD2 (5 bases). Germline V gene data show CDR1 as MGHDK and CDR2 as SYGVNS. V was shortened by 2 bases and J by 9 bases, with 11 bases between the two germline ends. This CDR3 region has 13 residues. The CDR3 DNA reads TGTGCCAGCAGTGAAACGCATGCGGGTGAGCAGTTCTTC. Translation gives CASSETHAGEQFF.

The CDR3 loop reads CASSYPRRAFF. CDR3 in DNA: TGTGCCAGCAGTTACCCTCGGAGGGCTTTCTTT. V and J are TRBV6-9 and TRBJ1-1; D is ambiguous. Germline CDR1 MNHGY, CDR2 SVAAGI. V was trimmed by 3 bases and J by 11 bases, leaving 10 bases between them. The CDR3 sequence is 11 residues long.

The chain is built from TRBV27 and TRBJ1-2; maybe TRBD1 (6 bases). V lost 6 bases and J 4 bases, leaving 12 bases between the germline ends. CDR3 length: 13 amino acids. Germline CDR1 MNHEY, CDR2 SMNVEV (reference sequence). CDR3 sequence (DNA): TGTGCCAGCAGCATAACAGGGACCTATGGCTACACCTTC. Amino acid sequence: CASSITGTYGYTF.

This rearrangement joins TRBV9 to TRBJ1-2; perhaps TRBD1 as D (5 bases). Germline V gives CDR1 SGDLS, CDR2 YYNGEE. This CDR3 is 12 amino acids long. Between the trimmed V and J ends, which lost 2 bases and 5 bases, there was a span of 7 bases. The CDR3 DNA reads TGTGCCAGCAGCGTTGACAGTTATGGCTACACCTTC. Translation: CASSVDSYGYTF.

The chain employs TRBV5-1 and TRBJ1-2; D not certain. With 0 bases removed from V and 2 bases from J, the gap between germline ends came to 14 bases. This CDR3 has 16 amino acids. Germline loops: CDR1 SGHRS, CDR2 YFSETQ. In DNA, the CDR3 is TGCGCCAGCAGCTTGGGCGGAGAGGGAAGCAACTATGGCTACACCTTC. It is translated as CASSLGGEGSNYGYTF.

This chain joins TRBV12-5 and TRBJ2-3; TRBD1 matches at 9 bases. This CDR3 is built from 15 residues. V dropped 6 bases and J dropped 3; count of bases not matched to a gene: 7. In germline, CDR1 is LGHNT, CDR2 FRNRAP. CDR3 nucleotide sequence: TGTGCTAGTGGGGGACAGGGAGGGTCAACAGATACGCAGTATTTT. This sequence encodes CASGGQGGSTDTQYF.

There are many counts of this clone. The chain employs TRBV5-1 and TRBJ1-4, with TRBD1 identical over 9 bases. Trimming at V came to 3 bases and at J to 7 bases, leaving 10 bases not matched to a gene. Germline values: CDR1 SGHRS, CDR2 YFSETQ. This CDR3 region has 16 residues. CDR3 sequence (DNA): TGCGCCAGCAGCTCTTGGGACAGGGAGGGCGGTGAAAAACTGTTTTTT. This sequence encodes CASSSWDREGGEKLFF.

The chain joins TRBV11-2 to TRBJ2-7, with TRBD1 as a possible D gene (6 bases). CDR3 length: 14 amino acids. CDR1 and CDR2 (germline): SGHAT, FQNNGV. The V end lost 1 base, the J end lost 2 bases, and 9 bases lay between the germline ends. CDR3 sequence: CASSLGRTAYEQYF. Here the CDR3 DNA reads TGTGCCAGCAGCTTAGGGAGGACAGCCTACGAGCAGTACTTC.

The V call is TRBV18, the J call TRBJ2-3; tentative D call: TRBD1 (5 bases). Germline assignment: CDR1 KGHSH and CDR2 LQKENI. The CDR3 runs to 16 residues. Trimming cost V 5 bases and J 0 bases, with 15 bases left between them. CDR3 bases: TGTGCCAGCTCAAGGACACCGAATCCTAGCACAGATACGCAGTATTTT. This sequence encodes CASSRTPNPSTDTQYF.

This clone was seen a single time. The chain links TRBV18 to TRBJ1-2; 9 nucleotides align to TRBD1. The germline V gene has CDR1 KGHSH and CDR2 LQKENI. Trimming at V came to 10 bases and at J to 3 bases, leaving 12 bases not matched to a gene. The CDR3 has 15 residues. The CDR3 region has the DNA TGTGCCACAAGTACCGGGACAGGGCTCTACTATGGCTACACCTTC. Translation gives CATSTGTGLYYGYTF.

V and J are TRBV28 and TRBJ2-4; D unclear. CDR3 length equals 14 residues. The V gene's germline CDR1 is MDHEN and CDR2 SYDVKM. The germline V and J ends were trimmed by 7 bases and 2 bases, with 12 bases remaining between them. CDR3 DNA sequence: TGTGCCAGCACCCCTTCTTACACCAAAAACATTCAGTACTTC. Translated: CASTPSYTKNIQYF.

The J gene is TRBJ2-3, the V gene TRBV19, with TRBD2 matching 15 bases. CDR1 is LNHDA and CDR2 is SQIVND in the germline V gene (reference sequence). This CDR3 has 18 amino acids. Trimming cost V 2 bases and J 3 bases; bases outside gene matches: 6. CDR3 sequence: CASSILGLAGGRTDTQYF. CDR3 nucleotide sequence: TGTGCCAGTAGTATATTAGGACTAGCGGGGGGGAGGACAGATACGCAGTATTTT.

J is TRBJ1-1 and V is TRBV6-5; TRBD1 agrees at 7 bases. Trimming at V came to 2 bases and at J to 4 bases, leaving 7 bases not matched to a gene. This CDR3 comprises 15 residues. Germline CDR1 reads MNHEY; CDR2 reads SVGAGI. In DNA, the CDR3 is TGTGCCAGCAGTTACCGGGAGACAGGGAGCACTGAAGCTTTCTTT. Its translation: CASSYRETGSTEAFF.

The V gene is TRBV29-1, the J gene TRBJ2-2; no clear D gene. This CDR3 region has 14 residues. Germline lookup yields CDR1 SQVTM and CDR2 ANQGSEA. The V end lost 7 bases, the J end lost 6 bases, and 18 bases lay between the germline ends. The CDR3 reads CSGSWSTRAGELFF. CDR3 sequence (DNA): TGCAGCGGGAGCTGGAGTACGAGAGCCGGGGAGCTGTTTTTT.

V usage is TRBV7-9 and J usage is TRBJ1-1; 7 bases match TRBD1. V lost 6 bases to trimming and J lost 2 bases; unmatched junction nucleotides: 6. CDR3 size: 14 residues. Germline values: CDR1 SEHNR, CDR2 FQNEAQ (reference sequence). CDR3 nucleotides: TGTGCCAGCAGGGCCGGGACAGACAACACTGAAGCTTTCTTT. This encodes CASRAGTDNTEAFF.

The chain is built from TRBV15 and TRBJ1-2, with a weak D call TRBD1 (5 bases). The V gene's germline CDR1 is LNHNV and CDR2 YYDKDF (reference sequence). The CDR3 contains 15 residues. V was clipped by 1 base and J by 4 bases, with 13 bases between them. The CDR3 bases are TGTGCCACCAGCAGAGTGGAGGGGCTCCCCTATGGCTACACCTTC. Encoded protein: CATSRVEGLPYGYTF. Supplemented by reference TRBV15 and TRBJ1-2, the full variable domain reads DAMVIQNPRYQVTQFGKPVTLSCSQTLNHNVMYWYQQKSSQAPKLLFHYYDKDFNNEADTPDNFQSRRPNTSFCFLDIRSPGLGDTAMYLCATSRVEGLPYGYTFGSGTRLTVV.

The J gene is TRBJ1-1, the V gene TRBV27; TRBD1 aligns across 8 bases. J lost 3 bases, V lost 1 base, and 10 bases had no gene match. Germline V gene data show CDR1 as MNHEY and CDR2 as SMNVEV (reference sequence). The CDR3 is 17 residues long. CDR3 nucleotide sequence: TGTGCCAGCAGTTTATTAAGCCCAGGGGGCGCGGACACTGAAGCTTTCTTT. Translated, it gives CASSLLSPGGADTEAFF.

About this clone itself: This sample includes further DNA sequences coding for the same CDR3. The chain uses TRBV5-4 and TRBJ1-1; TRBD1 might be the D (6 bases). CDR3 length: 12 residues. Trimming took off 1 base at V and 5 bases at J, with 6 bases between the two ends. Germline V lookup: CDR1 SGHNT, CDR2 YYREEE (reference sequence). CDR3 nucleotide sequence: TGTGCCAGCAGCTTGACAGGGACTGAAGCTTTCTTT. As protein: CASSLTGTEAFF.

The chain has TRBV5-6 and TRBJ2-1; possibly TRBD1 for D (5 bases). Germline lookup yields CDR1 SGHDT and CDR2 YYEEEE. V lost 4 bases and J 7 bases, leaving 15 bases between the germline ends. This CDR3 contains 14 residues. Here the CDR3 DNA reads TGTGCCAGCAGCCCCCCGGCAGGGCATAATGAGCAGTTCTTC. As protein: CASSPPAGHNEQFF. Based on the CDR3 plus reference TRBV5-6 and TRBJ2-1, the full variable domain is DAGVTQSPTHLIKTRGQQVTLRCSPKSGHDTVSWYQQALGQGPQFIFQYYEEEERQRGNFPDRFSGHQFPNYSSELNVNALLLGDSALYLCASSPPAGHNEQFFGPGTRLTVL.

Only a few counts were recorded for this clone. CDR3 sequence: CASSLRQEGNEQFF. The CDR3 region has the DNA TGTGCCAGCAGCCTCAGACAAGAAGGTAATGAGCAGTTCTTC. The chain carries TRBV11-2 and TRBJ2-1, with D hard to call. The CDR3 is 14 amino acids. V was clipped by 5 bases and J by 7 bases, with 15 bases between them. Germline loops: CDR1 SGHAT, CDR2 FQNNGV.

This clone was counted a single time. J is TRBJ2-7 and V is TRBV7-9; the match to TRBD1 covers 8 bases. V was pared by 3 bases and J by 7 bases, with 8 bases of the junction left unmatched. In germline, CDR1 is SEHNR, CDR2 FQNEAQ (reference sequence). The CDR3 has 14 residues. The DNA for the CDR3 is TGTGCCAGCAGCTTCGGTCAGGGGGCGCGTGAGCAGTACTTC. Translated, it gives CASSFGQGAREQYF.

This chain uses TRBV29-1 with TRBJ1-1; 7 nucleotides match TRBD1. Looked up from germline, CDR1 is SQVTM and CDR2 is ANQGSEA. This CDR3 region has 13 residues. With V trimmed by 7 bases and J by 7 bases, 12 bases remained unmatched. DNA for the CDR3: TGCAGCGCTTTCGGAGGGGGCGTTAATGAAGCTTTCTTT. Protein: CSAFGGGVNEAFF.

This sequence joins TRBV29-1 and TRBJ1-2, with TRBD1 identical over 9 bases. This CDR3 is 16 amino acids long. Germline V gene lookup returns CDR1 SQVTM and CDR2 ANQGSEA. Germline trimming cut 0 bases from V and 8 bases from J; bases unmatched to any gene: 13. CDR3 region: CSVEDRPTGGSLGYTF. The CDR3 DNA reads as TGCAGCGTTGAAGATCGTCCGACAGGGGGTTCGTTGGGCTACACCTTC.

This sequence joins TRBV11-2 and TRBJ2-1; 10 nucleotides line up with TRBD1. The CDR3 extends over 16 amino acids. Trimming cost V 6 bases and J 3 bases; bases outside gene matches: 8. Germline assignment: CDR1 SGHAT and CDR2 FQNNGV. This chain's CDR3 is CASRFGTGDIYNEQFF. The CDR3 DNA reads TGTGCCAGCAGGTTCGGGACAGGGGATATCTACAATGAGCAGTTCTTC. Full variable domain (remainder filled in from reference TRBV11-2 and TRBJ2-1): EAGVAQSPRYKIIEKRQSVAFWCNPISGHATLYWYQQILGQGPKLLIQFQNNGVVDDSQLPKDRFSAERLKGVDSTLKIQPAKLEDSAVYLCASRFGTGDIYNEQFFGPGTRLTVL.

The chain recombines TRBV18 with TRBJ1-1; no firm D call. Per the germline V gene, CDR1 is KGHSH and CDR2 is LQKENI. V lost 5 bases and J 3 bases, leaving 13 bases between the germline ends. The length of the CDR3 is 14 residues. The CDR3 here is CASSNSKSYTEAFF. The CDR3 DNA sequence: TGTGCCAGCTCAAATTCTAAGAGCTACACTGAAGCTTTCTTT.

This clone showed up just a few times. This sequence joins TRBV2 and TRBJ2-2; the D gene is possibly TRBD1 (6 bases). CDR1 is SNHLY, CDR2 FYNNEI, per germline. The V and J ends lost 2 bases and 4 bases respectively, with 11 bases between them. CDR3 length: 15 amino acids. CDR3 sequence reads: CASSEKGVITGELFF. As DNA, the CDR3 is TGTGCCAGCAGTGAAAAGGGGGTAATCACCGGGGAGCTGTTTTTT. The variable domain in full, with the rest retrieved from reference TRBV2 and TRBJ2-2, is EPEVTQTPSHQVTQMGQEVILRCVPISNHLYFYWYRQILGQKVEFLVSFYNNEISEKSEIFDDQFSVERPDGSNFTLKIRSTKLEDSAMYFCASSEKGVITGELFFGEGSRLTVL.

The rearrangement joins TRBV5-1 to TRBJ2-7; tentative D call: TRBD1 (6 bases). Germline V gives CDR1 SGHRS, CDR2 YFSETQ. The CDR3 spans 13 residues. Trimming took off 3 bases at V and 1 base at J, with 8 bases between the two ends. In DNA form, the CDR3 reads TGCGCCAGCAGCTGGGACACTTCCTACGAGCAGTACTTC. It codes for CASSWDTSYEQYF.

This rearrangement joins TRBV29-1 to TRBJ2-1, with TRBD2 matching 10 bases. CDR1 SQVTM and CDR2 ANQGSEA come from the germline V gene. This CDR3 is built from 14 residues. The ends lost 4 bases at V and 7 bases at J; junction bases unmatched: 7. The CDR3 loop reads CSVGKRGGWNEQFF. DNA of the CDR3: TGCAGCGTTGGCAAGCGGGGGGGCTGGAATGAGCAGTTCTTC.

This clone was counted a few times. The chain carries TRBV6-1 and TRBJ2-3; 11 nucleotides agree with TRBD2. This CDR3 has 13 amino acids. CDR1 MNHNS and CDR2 SASEGT come from the germline V gene. V was pared by 9 bases and J by 4 bases, with 3 bases of the junction left unmatched. The CDR3 loop reads CASSGGAPDTQYF. CDR3 sequence (DNA): TGTGCCAGTAGCGGGGGGGCTCCAGATACGCAGTATTTT.